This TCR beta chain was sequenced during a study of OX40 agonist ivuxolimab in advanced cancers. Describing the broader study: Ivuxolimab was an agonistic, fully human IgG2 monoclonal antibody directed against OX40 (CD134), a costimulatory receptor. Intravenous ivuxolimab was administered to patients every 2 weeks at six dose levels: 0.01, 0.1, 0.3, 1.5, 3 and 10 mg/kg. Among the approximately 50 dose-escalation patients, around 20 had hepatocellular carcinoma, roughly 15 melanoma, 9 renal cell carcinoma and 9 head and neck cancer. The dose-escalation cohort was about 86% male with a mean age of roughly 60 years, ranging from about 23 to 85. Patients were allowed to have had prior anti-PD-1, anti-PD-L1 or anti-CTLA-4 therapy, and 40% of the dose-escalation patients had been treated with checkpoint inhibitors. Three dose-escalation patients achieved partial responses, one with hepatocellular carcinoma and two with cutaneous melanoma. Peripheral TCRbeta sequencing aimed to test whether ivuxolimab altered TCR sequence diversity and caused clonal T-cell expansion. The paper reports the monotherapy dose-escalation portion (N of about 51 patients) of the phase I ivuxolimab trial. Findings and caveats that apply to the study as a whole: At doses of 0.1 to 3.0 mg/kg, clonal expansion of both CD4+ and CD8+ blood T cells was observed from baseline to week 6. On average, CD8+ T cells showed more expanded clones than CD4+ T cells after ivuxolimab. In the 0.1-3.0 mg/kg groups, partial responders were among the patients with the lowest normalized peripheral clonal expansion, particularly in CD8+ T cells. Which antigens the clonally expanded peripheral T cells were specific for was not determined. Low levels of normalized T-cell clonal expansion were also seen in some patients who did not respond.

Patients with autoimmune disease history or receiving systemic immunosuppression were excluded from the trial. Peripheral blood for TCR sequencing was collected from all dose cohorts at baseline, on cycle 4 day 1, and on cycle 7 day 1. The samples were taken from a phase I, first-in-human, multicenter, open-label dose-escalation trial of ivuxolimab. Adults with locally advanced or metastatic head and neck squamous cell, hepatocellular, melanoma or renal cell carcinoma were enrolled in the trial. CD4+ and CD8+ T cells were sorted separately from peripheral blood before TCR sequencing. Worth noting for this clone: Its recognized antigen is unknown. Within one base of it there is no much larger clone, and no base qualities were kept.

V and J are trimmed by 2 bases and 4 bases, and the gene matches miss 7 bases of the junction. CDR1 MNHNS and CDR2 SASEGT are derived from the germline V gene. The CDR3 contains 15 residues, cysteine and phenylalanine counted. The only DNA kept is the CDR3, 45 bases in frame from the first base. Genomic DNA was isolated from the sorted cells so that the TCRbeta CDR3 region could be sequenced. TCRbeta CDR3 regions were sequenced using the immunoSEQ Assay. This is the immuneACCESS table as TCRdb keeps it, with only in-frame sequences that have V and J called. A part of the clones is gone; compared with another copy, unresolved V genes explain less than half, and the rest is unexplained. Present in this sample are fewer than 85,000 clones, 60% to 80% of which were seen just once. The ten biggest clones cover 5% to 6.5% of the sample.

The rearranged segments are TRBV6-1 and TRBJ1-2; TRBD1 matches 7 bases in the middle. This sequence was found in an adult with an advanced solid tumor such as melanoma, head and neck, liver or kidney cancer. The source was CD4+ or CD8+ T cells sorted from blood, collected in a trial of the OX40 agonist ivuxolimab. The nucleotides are TGTGCCAGCAGTGAAAGCCAGGGGGTCTCCTATGGCTACACCTTC. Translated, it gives CASSESQGVSYGYTF.